The entry below describes one T cell receptor beta chain. The antigen it binds to is not known. Base qualities are not at hand, and no much larger clone is one base apart. TCRbeta CDR3 regions were amplified from genomic DNA using the immunoSEQ Assay, a bias-controlled multiplex PCR. In the paper's pipeline: Nucleated cell counts per sample were estimated from amplification of reference gene primers within the assay. To quantify the absolute abundance of each unique TCRbeta CDR3 rearrangement, sequence reads were collapsed and filtered. Productive Simpson clonality was computed per sample as the square root of Simpson's diversity index over productive rearrangements. TCRdb stores this immuneACCESS table with in-frame sequences only. Part of the clones is absent; in the studies checked, under half of the shortfall reflects unresolved V genes, and no reason is known for the rest. That table is the source of V, J and clone size, and D and trimming were worked out from the DNA. This sample is represented by 490,000 or so clones; more than 85% of them were singletons. The ten largest make up around 8% of the sample.

This sample is drawn from a study of blood T cell repertoires in COVID-19 (dated by TCRdb to the early 2020s). At the level of the whole study: Collaborator samples came from the United States, Italy and Spain and covered acute and convalescent phases of COVID-19. Subjects who had been exposed to COVID-19, were actively infected with it, or had recovered from it provided the deeply sampled blood TCRbeta repertoires that made up the dataset. The repertoires were released in a freely available public database intended as a resource for research on the immune response to SARS-CoV-2. Where available, HLA class I and class II types were obtained from metadata supplied by the sample provider rather than from assay-based typing. The material from the prospective study consisted of cDNA or gDNA derived from T cells, B-cell-depleted T cells, or PBMCs. The samples were drawn from two sources: the first 160 participants of the ongoing ImmuneRACE study, and 950 to 1,500 subjects contributed by 6 global collaborators. Nearly every sample came with metadata listing a de-identified subject ID, COVID-19 status, age in years and sex. Summary of the overall study and its limitations: How much clinical and demographic metadata was included differed by source and by participant, and the metadata was provided uncurated.

The CDR3 numbers 16 residues from cysteine through phenylalanine. Only the CDR3 region is kept as DNA, spanning 48 bases read in frame from base 1. In the germline V gene (reference sequence), CDR1 corresponds to SEHNR and CDR2 to FQNEAQ. A distance of 14 bases separates the germline ends of V and J, which lose 4 bases and 4 bases respectively. Participants in the prospective study were enrolled through a virtual design, were aged roughly 18 to 100 years, and lived in roughly 26 United States geographic areas. To assign participants to cohorts, the prospective study relied on clinical history that participants themselves reported in a screening survey and a study questionnaire. ImmuneRACE Cohort 3 recovered participants were defined by two consecutive negative NP/OP PCR tests, healthcare professional clearance, or symptom resolution. In the prospective study, whole blood, serum and a nasopharyngeal or oropharyngeal swab were collected from each participant by mobile phlebotomists. Additional blood draws and questionnaires over a roughly two-month period could optionally be provided by prospective study participants. Prospective study blood samples were shipped either frozen or at room temperature before DNA extraction.

Here the chain combines TRBV7-9 and TRBJ1-6, and the D gene may be TRBD1, 5 bases matching. Sequenced: PBMCs or T cells enriched from blood (not recorded which). The receptor was derived from a woman aged 60-70 years who had recovered from COVID-19. The nucleotide sequence reads TGTGCCAGCAGCTCGCTGGATGCAGGGTATAATTCACCCCTCCACTTT. Its product reads: CASSSLDAGYNSPLHF.